These 4 T cell receptor beta chains share one sample of origin, sequenced in a study of CD8 T cells in ankylosing spondylitis. Study observations and caveats: Eight highly homologous variants formed a TCR beta motif that appeared characteristic of ankylosing spondylitis blood.

TCRdb itself ran the 5' RACE reads through MiXCR, one entry per CDR3 protein. The table shows around 770,000 distinct CDR3 sequences, with 10% to 15% occurring only once. No antigens are known for them. The sample taken for sequencing was blood, either unsorted or a sorted T cell fraction (not recorded which). The receptors originated from a male donor with ankylosing spondylitis.

The V call is TRBV12-3 or TRBV12-4, the J call TRBJ2-3, with D maybe TRBD1 (6 bases). There are 14 residues in the CDR3. Trimming pared 6 bases from V and 2 bases from J, leaving 12 bases between. CDR3 in DNA: TGTGCCAGCAGCCACGGACAGTACACAGATACGCAGTATTTT. Its translation: CASSHGQYTDTQYF.

This clonotype was detected only a few times. V gene TRBV20-1 combines with J gene TRBJ2-7, with D hard to call. Germline V gives CDR1 DFQATT, CDR2 SNEGSKA (reference sequence). The CDR3 runs to 12 residues. Trimming took 3 bases from V and 0 from J, leaving 6 bases between them. The DNA for the CDR3 is TGCAGTGCTAGGATTTCCTCCTACGAGCAGTACTTC. It encodes CSARISSYEQYF.

This clonotype turned up a few times. This chain joins TRBV20-1 and TRBJ2-5, with D possibly matching TRBD2 (6 bases). CDR1 and CDR2 (germline): DFQATT, SNEGSKA (reference sequence). The CDR3 has 14 residues. The V and J ends lost 6 bases and 1 base respectively, with 15 bases between them. CDR3 sequence: CSAARPGLQETQYF. In DNA, the CDR3 is TGCAGTGCGGCGAGACCGGGACTCCAAGAGACCCAGTACTTC.

J is TRBJ2-6 and V is TRBV29-1, with no clear D. CDR3 length: 12 amino acids. Germline loops: CDR1 SQVTM, CDR2 ANQGSEA. The V and J ends lost 5 bases and 3 bases respectively, with 5 bases between them. CDR3 sequence reads: CSVMYGANVLTF. As DNA, the CDR3 is TGCAGCGTTATGTATGGGGCCAACGTCCTGACTTTC.